Listed below are T cell receptor beta chains from one sample, sequenced in a study of T cells in Graves' hyperthyroidism and ophthalmopathy. TCRdb fed the multiplex PCR reads into MiXCR, producing one record per CDR3 protein. In the table there are about 330,000 distinct CDR3 sequences, roughly 15% of which are singletons. The sequenced sample consisted of blood. All receptors come from a woman in her forties with Graves' ophthalmopathy. CDR3s leave out the opening cysteine and the closing phenylalanine or tryptophan. Fields, in order: V gene, J gene, D gene, CDR3 protein. The D gene is left open where the match is weak.

>TRBV6-1|TRBJ1-2|-
ASSDGSGGNYGYT
>TRBV12-5|TRBJ2-1|-
ASGLGQYNNEQF
>TRBV6-5|TRBJ1-1|-
ASSYAGQNTEAF
>TRBV7-9|TRBJ1-1|-
ASSLSHLEAF
>TRBV15|TRBJ1-4|-
ATSRFGAGEKLF
>TRBV12-3/TRBV12-4|TRBJ2-1|-
ASSFPHSGYNEQF
>TRBV6-1|TRBJ2-1|TRBD2
ASSSGTSGYNEQF
>TRBV18|TRBJ1-2|-
ASSLPPGGYT
>TRBV28|TRBJ1-5|-
ASSLQGHQPQH
>TRBV30|TRBJ2-3|TRBD1
AWTEGTGYTDTQY
>TRBV2|TRBJ2-1|TRBD2
ASRETSGRQGEQF
>TRBV24-1|TRBJ1-1|TRBD1
ATSDAGGGTEAF
>TRBV24-1|TRBJ1-2|-
ATSDRGQNYGYT
>TRBV3-1|TRBJ2-3|TRBD1
ASSQDHPAGGLTDTQY
>TRBV14|TRBJ1-2|-
ASSHPTGGYT
>TRBV2|TRBJ2-1|TRBD2
ASSDPMGSGGAYNEQF
>TRBV7-2|TRBJ2-7|TRBD2
ASSLVRSSGGDPHEQY
>TRBV4-1|TRBJ1-1|-
ASSGRGQALFRAF
>TRBV7-2|TRBJ2-2|-
ASSLLQDSTGELF
>TRBV7-9|TRBJ2-7|-
ASSFSSYEQY
>TRBV19|TRBJ2-3|-
ASSLGAWSTDTQY
>TRBV5-5|TRBJ1-5|-
ASSNTGGNQPQH
>TRBV28|TRBJ2-7|TRBD1
ASSPGQGFSEQY
>TRBV30|TRBJ2-2|-
AWSVSNGELF
>TRBV9|TRBJ2-1|TRBD2
ASSVGLAGRNEQF
>TRBV11-2|TRBJ2-5|TRBD2
ASSPPGLAGKETQY
>TRBV6-5|TRBJ2-3|TRBD2
ASSYSRGRADTQY
>TRBV27|TRBJ1-6|-
ASSPRRDQYNSPLH
>TRBV10-3|TRBJ2-3|-
AISARGTDTQY
>TRBV12-3/TRBV12-4|TRBJ1-5|-
ASSLGVSGNQPQH
>TRBV2|TRBJ2-7|-
ASNGERSYEQY
>TRBV6-1|TRBJ1-1|-
ASSATTGSTEAF
>TRBV3-1|TRBJ1-2|-
ASSQDAGNNYGYT
>TRBV15|TRBJ1-2|-
ATSRDVTANYGYT
>TRBV20-1|TRBJ2-7|TRBD2
SARDWREGSYEQY
>TRBV19|TRBJ2-5|-
ASSSWALQETQY
>TRBV5-1|TRBJ2-1|TRBD1
ASSLGGQRNEQF
>TRBV29-1|TRBJ1-1|TRBD1
SVRGTGWNTEAF
>TRBV2|TRBJ2-7|TRBD1
ASCVSEVDRGPYEQY
>TRBV14|TRBJ2-1|-
ASSRDLGTEQF
>TRBV20-1|TRBJ2-5|TRBD2
SALTGTSGGLPY
>TRBV6-5|TRBJ2-1|-
ASSFNGGNEQF
>TRBV4-1|TRBJ1-1|-
ASSQDPRGFNTEAF
>TRBV20-1|TRBJ2-7|TRBD2
SAREGLAGVYEQY
>TRBV12-3/TRBV12-4|TRBJ2-7|-
ASSPGAIGQY
>TRBV7-9|TRBJ1-5|TRBD1
ASSSYRGNQPQH
>TRBV7-9|TRBJ2-3|TRBD1
ASSLVMTGPTDTQY
>TRBV10-3|TRBJ2-2|-
AISESGGELF
>TRBV20-1|TRBJ1-6|-
SAGSGPGSPLH
>TRBV20-1|TRBJ2-1|-
SARDLMGVYNEQF
>TRBV20-1|TRBJ2-7|-
SARERGTPNSYEQY
>TRBV6-1|TRBJ1-5|-
ASSADPGRQPQH
>TRBV4-1|TRBJ2-7|-
ASSQGAGQGGDEQY
>TRBV5-8|TRBJ2-7|-
ASTNKPRQY
>TRBV6-2/TRBV6-3|TRBJ1-5|TRBD1
ASSSLGGAWVNQPQH